This T cell receptor (beta chain) was sequenced during a study of blood T cell repertoires in COVID-19. At the level of the study: Specimens from acute and convalescent COVID-19 originated in the United States, Italy and Spain.

Unmatched junction bases numbered 10, after V lost 4 bases and J lost 0 bases. CDR3 length: 17 residues. Looked up from germline, CDR1 is SGHDT and CDR2 is YYEEEE. Seattle patients were enrolled during active infection and followed longitudinally. Study processing details: Nucleated cell number was recorded as an estimate derived from reference gene primer amplification. Here immunoSEQ multiplex PCR was the method, and the copy in TCRdb shows in-frame clones only, minus some. V and J calls and clone size are those listed in that table; D and trimming were worked out from the DNA. The table shows some 180,000 clones, with roughly 79% occurring only once. This clone appeared a few times.

The clonotype comes from a woman aged 40 to 50 with COVID-19, enrolled during active disease. Specimen: peripheral blood. V usage is TRBV5-6 and J usage is TRBJ2-1; the match to TRBD2 covers 7 bases. DNA of the CDR3: TGTGCCAGCAGCCTGGGGACTACCCAATTCTCCTACAATGAGCAGTTCTTC. Translating gives CASSLGTTQFSYNEQFF.